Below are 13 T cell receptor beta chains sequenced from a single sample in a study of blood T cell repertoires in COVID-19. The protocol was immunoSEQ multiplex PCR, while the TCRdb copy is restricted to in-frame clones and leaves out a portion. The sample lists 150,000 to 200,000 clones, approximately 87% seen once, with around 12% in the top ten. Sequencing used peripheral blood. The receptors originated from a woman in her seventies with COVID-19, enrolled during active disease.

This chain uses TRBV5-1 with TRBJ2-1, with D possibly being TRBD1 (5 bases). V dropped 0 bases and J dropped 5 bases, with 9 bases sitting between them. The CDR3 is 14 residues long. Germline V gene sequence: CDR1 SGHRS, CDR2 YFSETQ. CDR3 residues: CASSLGDSNNEQFF. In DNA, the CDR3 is TGCGCCAGCAGCTTGGGAGACAGTAACAATGAGCAGTTCTTC.

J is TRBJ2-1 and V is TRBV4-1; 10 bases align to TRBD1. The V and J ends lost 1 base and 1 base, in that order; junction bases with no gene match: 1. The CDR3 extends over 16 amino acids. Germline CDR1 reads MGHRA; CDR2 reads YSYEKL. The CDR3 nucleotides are TGCGCCAGCAGCCAAGGACAGGGGGCTTCCTACAATGAGCAGTTCTTC. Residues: CASSQGQGASYNEQFF.

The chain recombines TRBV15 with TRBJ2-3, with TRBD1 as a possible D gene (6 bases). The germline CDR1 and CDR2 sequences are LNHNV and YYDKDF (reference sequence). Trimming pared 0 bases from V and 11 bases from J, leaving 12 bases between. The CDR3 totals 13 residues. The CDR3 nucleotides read TGTGCCACCAGCAGAGACCGCCAGGGGATGCAGTATTTT. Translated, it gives CATSRDRQGMQYF.

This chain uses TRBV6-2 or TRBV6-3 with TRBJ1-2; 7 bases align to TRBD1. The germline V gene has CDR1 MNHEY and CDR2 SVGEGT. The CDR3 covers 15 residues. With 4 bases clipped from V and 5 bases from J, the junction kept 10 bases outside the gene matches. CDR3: CASSSLTTGKYGYTF. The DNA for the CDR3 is TGTGCCAGCAGTTCCCTTACGACAGGGAAATATGGCTACACCTTC.

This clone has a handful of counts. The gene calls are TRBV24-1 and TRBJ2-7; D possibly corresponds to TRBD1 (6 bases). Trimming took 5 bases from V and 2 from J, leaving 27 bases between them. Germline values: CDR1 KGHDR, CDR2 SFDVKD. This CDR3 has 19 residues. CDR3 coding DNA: TGTGCCACCAGTGTTCTCTCAGAACAGGGAACCCCTGGGGCCTACGAGCAGTACTTC. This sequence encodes CATSVLSEQGTPGAYEQYF.

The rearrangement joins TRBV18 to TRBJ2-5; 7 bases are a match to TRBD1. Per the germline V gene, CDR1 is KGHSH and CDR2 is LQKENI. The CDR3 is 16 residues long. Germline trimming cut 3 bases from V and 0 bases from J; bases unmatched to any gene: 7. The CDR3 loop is CASSPPPGQYQETQYF. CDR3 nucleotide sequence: TGTGCCAGCTCACCGCCACCGGGACAGTACCAAGAGACCCAGTACTTC.

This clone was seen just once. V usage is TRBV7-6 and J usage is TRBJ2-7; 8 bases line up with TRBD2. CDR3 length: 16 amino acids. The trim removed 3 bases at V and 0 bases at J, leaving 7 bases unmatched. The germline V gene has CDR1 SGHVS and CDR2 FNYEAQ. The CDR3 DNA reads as TGTGCCAGCAGCTTTGTACTAGCGGCAAGCTCCTACGAGCAGTACTTC. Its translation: CASSFVLAASSYEQYF.

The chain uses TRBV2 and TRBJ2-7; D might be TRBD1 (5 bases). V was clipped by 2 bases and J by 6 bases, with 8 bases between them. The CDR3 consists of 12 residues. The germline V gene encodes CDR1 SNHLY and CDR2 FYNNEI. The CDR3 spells CASSESGIEQYF. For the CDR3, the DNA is TGTGCCAGCAGTGAATCAGGGATCGAGCAGTACTTC.

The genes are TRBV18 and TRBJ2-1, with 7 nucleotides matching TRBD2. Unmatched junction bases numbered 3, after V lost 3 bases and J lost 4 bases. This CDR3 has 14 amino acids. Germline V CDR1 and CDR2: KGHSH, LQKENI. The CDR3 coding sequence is TGTGCCAGCTCACCGACTAGCAGTTACAATGAGCAGTTCTTC. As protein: CASSPTSSYNEQFF.

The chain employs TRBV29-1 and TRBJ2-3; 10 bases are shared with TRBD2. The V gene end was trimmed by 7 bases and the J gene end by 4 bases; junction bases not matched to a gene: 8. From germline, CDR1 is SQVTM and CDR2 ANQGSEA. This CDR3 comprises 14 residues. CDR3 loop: CSAWLAGAPDTQYF. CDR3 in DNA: TGCAGCGCCTGGCTAGCGGGAGCTCCAGATACGCAGTATTTT.

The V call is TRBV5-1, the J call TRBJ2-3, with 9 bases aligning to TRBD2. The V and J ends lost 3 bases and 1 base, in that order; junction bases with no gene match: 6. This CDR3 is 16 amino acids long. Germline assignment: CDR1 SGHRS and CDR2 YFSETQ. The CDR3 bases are TGCGCCAGCAGCTCCCTTAGCGGGAGCGGCACAGATACGCAGTATTTT. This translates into CASSSLSGSGTDTQYF.

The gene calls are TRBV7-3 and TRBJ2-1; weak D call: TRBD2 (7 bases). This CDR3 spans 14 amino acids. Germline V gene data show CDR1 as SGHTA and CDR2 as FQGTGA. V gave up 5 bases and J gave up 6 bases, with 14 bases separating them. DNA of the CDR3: TGTGCCAGCAGCCCCATGAGGGGGGGCAATGAGCAGTTCTTC. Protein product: CASSPMRGGNEQFF.

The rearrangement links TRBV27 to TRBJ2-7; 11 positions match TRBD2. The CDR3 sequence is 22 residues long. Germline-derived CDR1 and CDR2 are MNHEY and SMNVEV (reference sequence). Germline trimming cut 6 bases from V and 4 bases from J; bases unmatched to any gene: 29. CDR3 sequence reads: CASRGEGWWAASGRFLTYEQYF. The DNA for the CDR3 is TGTGCCAGCAGGGGGGAAGGTTGGTGGGCCGCTAGCGGGAGGTTCCTGACATACGAGCAGTACTTC.